The 26 T cell receptor beta chains below come from one sample, sequenced in a study of PD-L1 blockade in urothelial cancer. Profiled with immunoSEQ multiplex PCR; TCRdb holds only in-frame clones, not every one. Among about 130,000 clones listed, more than 70% were seen once. Stated time point: peripheral blood 6 weeks after treatment start. The source material was PBMCs, sampled around atezolizumab (anti-PD-L1) treatment. All receptors derive from a man aged 45 to 65 with urothelial cancer.

The rearrangement uses TRBV27 and TRBJ1-5, with TRBD1 matching 7 bases. The CDR3 covers 13 residues. Germline CDR1 and CDR2: MNHEY and SMNVEV (reference sequence). Unmatched junction bases numbered 8, after V lost 6 bases and J lost 9 bases. CDR3 residues: CASRRQGRGPQHF. The CDR3 DNA follows: TGTGCCAGCAGACGACAGGGCCGGGGGCCCCAGCATTTT.

The chain employs TRBV7-9 and TRBJ2-2; 9 positions agree with TRBD2. Germline V gene lookup returns CDR1 SEHNR and CDR2 FQNEAQ (reference sequence). Trimming at V came to 5 bases and at J to 5 bases, leaving 6 bases not matched to a gene. The CDR3 spans 15 residues. CDR3 amino acids: CASSPLAGWTGELFF. Here the CDR3 DNA reads TGTGCCAGCAGCCCTCTAGCGGGATGGACCGGGGAGCTGTTTTTT.

A few counts support this clone. The chain carries TRBV7-6 and TRBJ2-4; D ambiguous. The CDR3 is made up of 14 amino acids. Germline V lookup: CDR1 SGHVS, CDR2 FNYEAQ. V dropped 1 base and J dropped 9 bases, with 13 bases sitting between them. This CDR3 reads CASSLESLGGIQYF. DNA for the CDR3: TGTGCCAGCAGCTTAGAATCCCTCGGCGGCATTCAGTACTTC. Together with reference TRBV7-6 and TRBJ2-4, the CDR3 gives the full variable domain: GAGVSQSPRYKVTKRGQDVALRCDPISGHVSLYWYRQALGQGPEFLTYFNYEAQQDKSGLPNDRFSAERPEGSISTLTIQRTEQRDSAMYRCASSLESLGGIQYFGAGTRLSVL.

The chain recombines TRBV7-3 with TRBJ1-6; the D is unclear. V lost 5 bases and J lost 7, with 15 bases in between. Germline V CDR1 and CDR2: SGHTA, FQGTGA. CDR3 length: 15 residues. CDR3 protein: CASSLEKGGNSPLHF. The CDR3 nucleotides are TGTGCCAGCAGCCTGGAGAAGGGAGGCAATTCACCCCTCCACTTT.

The genes are TRBV7-6 and TRBJ2-5, with D tentatively TRBD1 (6 bases). Germline values: CDR1 SGHVS, CDR2 FNYEAQ. Trimming shortened V by 5 bases and J by 4 bases, and 17 bases separated the two germline ends. The CDR3 sequence is 15 residues long. The CDR3: CASSTRPQGSETQYF. The DNA of the CDR3 is TGTGCCAGCAGCACCCGGCCACAGGGATCAGAGACCCAGTACTTC.

The chain combines TRBV29-1 with TRBJ2-7; D not certain. CDR1 and CDR2 from the germline V gene are SQVTM and ANQGSEA. The CDR3 runs 12 residues. Trimming left V 6 bases short and J 2 bases short, with 11 bases between. CDR3 sequence (DNA): TGCAGCGTCGCCATCACAGCCTACGAGCAGTACTTC. Amino acid sequence: CSVAITAYEQYF.

The chain uses TRBV5-1 and TRBJ1-1, with D possibly being TRBD1 (6 bases). Trimming took 0 bases from V and 1 from J, leaving 16 bases between them. The CDR3 spans 17 residues. CDR1 is SGHRS and CDR2 is YFSETQ in the germline V gene. The CDR3 reads CASSLGLRDTKNTEAFF. The CDR3, as DNA: TGCGCCAGCAGCTTGGGACTCCGGGACACCAAGAACACTGAAGCTTTCTTT.

The J gene is TRBJ2-4, the V gene TRBV28, with a possible D match to TRBD2 (6 bases). V shed 6 bases and J shed 2 bases, with 29 bases lying between them. Germline CDR1 reads MDHEN; CDR2 reads SYDVKM. This CDR3 comprises 20 residues. CDR3 sequence reads: CASSSPLGRGKLGTKNIQYF. CDR3 bases: TGTGCCAGCAGCTCCCCATTGGGGCGGGGAAAACTAGGAACCAAAAACATTCAGTACTTC.

The V gene is TRBV21-1, the J gene TRBJ2-1; TRBD2 reflects the table's D call only, with no check against the DNA. TRBV21-1 is a pseudogene segment. This CDR3 has 18 residues. The CDR3, as DNA: TGTGCCAGCAACCTCGTCCATAGCGGGAGGCACTTTTACAATGAGCAGTTCTTC. Amino acids: CASNLVHSGRHFYNEQFF.

The rearrangement uses TRBV18 and TRBJ2-3; 7 bases agree with TRBD1. Germline CDR1 is KGHSH and CDR2 is LQKENI. The CDR3 spans 15 residues. The junction had 5 bases not matched to a gene; V was cut back by 3 bases and J by 2 bases. CDR3 protein: CASSPGQAFTDTQYF. The CDR3 DNA follows: TGTGCCAGCTCACCCGGACAGGCGTTCACAGATACGCAGTATTTT.

Many counts were recorded for this clone. The gene calls are TRBV30 and TRBJ1-5; 10 bases are shared with TRBD1. Germline trimming cut 4 bases from V and 4 bases from J; bases unmatched to any gene: 4. This CDR3 is built from 14 residues. Per germline, CDR1 GTSNPN and CDR2 SVGIG (reference sequence). The CDR3 spells CAWKGTGENQPQHF. CDR3 nucleotide sequence: TGTGCCTGGAAGGGGACAGGGGAAAATCAGCCCCAGCATTTT.

Concerning this clone: The sample carries other DNA sequences with the same CDR3. The chain couples TRBV28 to TRBJ1-6; TRBD1 might be the D (5 bases). Germline lookup yields CDR1 MDHEN and CDR2 SYDVKM. The CDR3 runs to 16 residues. V gave up 2 bases and J gave up 10 bases, with 18 bases separating them. The CDR3 nucleotides are TGTGCCAGCAGTTTAGGCGGGCGGGGGTGGGGATCACCCCTCCACTTT. It encodes CASSLGGRGWGSPLHF.

The V gene is TRBV7-8, the J gene TRBJ2-7, with 10 bases identical to TRBD1. Germline CDR1 and CDR2: SGHVS and FQNEAQ. The V and J ends lost 5 bases and 4 bases, in that order; junction bases with no gene match: 8. The CDR3 sequence is 15 residues long. The CDR3 spells CASSPRQGALYEQYF. The CDR3 DNA sequence: TGTGCCAGCAGCCCTCGACAGGGGGCTCTGTACGAGCAGTACTTC.

This clone was observed once. This rearrangement joins TRBV2 to TRBJ2-7; 9 bases are shared with TRBD1. The V gene's germline CDR1 is SNHLY and CDR2 FYNNEI. This CDR3 has 15 amino acids. Trimming removed 5 bases from V and 5 bases from J; junction bases left unmatched: 10. CDR3 nucleotides: TGTGCCAGCAGTTTAACAGGGGGCGGGCTCAACGAGCAGTACTTC. This translates into CASSLTGGGLNEQYF.

This rearrangement joins TRBV4-2 to TRBJ2-1, with 7 bases aligning to TRBD2. The CDR3 length is 15 residues. The V segment lost 1 base and the J segment 0 bases; nucleotides outside the gene matches: 0. Germline loops: CDR1 LGHNA, CDR2 YNFKEQ. The CDR3 DNA reads TGTGCCAGCAGCCAAGGGACTAGCTCCTACAATGAGCAGTTCTTC. It translates to CASSQGTSSYNEQFF.

CDR3 in amino acids: CASSQNRANEKLFF. DNA of the CDR3: TGTGCCAGCAGCCAGAACAGGGCCAATGAAAAACTGTTTTTT. The chain is built from TRBV5-5 and TRBJ1-4; weak D call: TRBD1 (6 bases). The CDR3 is 14 amino acids. Germline CDR1 is SGHKS and CDR2 is YYEKEE (reference sequence). The V and J ends lost 4 bases and 5 bases respectively, with 12 bases between them. Complete variable domain (other parts from reference TRBV5-5 and TRBJ1-4): DAGVTQSPTHLIKTRGQQVTLRCSPISGHKSVSWYQQVLGQGPQFIFQYYEKEERGRGNFPDRFSARQFPNYSSELNVNALLLGDSALYLCASSQNRANEKLFFGSGTQLSVL.

The CDR3 DNA reads as TGTGCCAGCAGCCAGGACAGTGGAAACATTCAGTACTTC. It is translated as CASSQDSGNIQYF. The chain has TRBV2 and TRBJ2-4, with a tentative D call TRBD1 (6 bases). Deletions cut 6 bases from V and 6 bases from J, with 12 bases between. The CDR3 sequence is 13 residues long. CDR1 and CDR2 (germline): SNHLY, FYNNEI.

The rearrangement uses TRBV19 and TRBJ2-2, with 10 positions matching TRBD2. Germline trimming cut 11 bases from V and 7 bases from J; bases unmatched to any gene: 16. CDR3 length: 16 residues. CDR1 is LNHDA, CDR2 SQIVND, per germline (reference sequence). Here the CDR3 reads CASKGGASGSIGELFF. In DNA form, the CDR3 reads TGTGCCTCAAAAGGAGGGGCTAGCGGGAGTATCGGGGAGCTGTTTTTT.

The chain uses TRBV27 and TRBJ1-5, with unresolved D. Germline V gene data show CDR1 as MNHEY and CDR2 as SMNVEV (reference sequence). V was clipped by 2 bases and J by 4 bases, with 6 bases between them. CDR3 size: 13 residues. For the CDR3, the DNA is TGTGCCAGCAGTTTACGTACTAATCAGCCCCAGCATTTT. Translation gives CASSLRTNQPQHF.

The chain uses TRBV5-5 and TRBJ1-1; D not certain. The germline V gene encodes CDR1 SGHKS and CDR2 YYEKEE (reference sequence). This CDR3 is built from 13 residues. The V and J ends lost 2 bases and 0 bases respectively, with 5 bases between them. The CDR3 protein is CASSFSVNTEAFF. The CDR3 nucleotides read TGTGCCAGCAGCTTTTCTGTGAACACTGAAGCTTTCTTT. The complete variable domain, with remaining parts taken from reference TRBV5-5 and TRBJ1-1, reads DAGVTQSPTHLIKTRGQQVTLRCSPISGHKSVSWYQQVLGQGPQFIFQYYEKEERGRGNFPDRFSARQFPNYSSELNVNALLLGDSALYLCASSFSVNTEAFFGQGTRLTVV.

The chain recombines TRBV4-2 with TRBJ2-3; 12 positions match TRBD2. The trim removed 4 bases at V and 1 base at J, leaving 6 bases unmatched. Germline values: CDR1 LGHNA, CDR2 YNFKEQ. The CDR3 runs 17 residues. CDR3 nucleotide sequence: TGTGCCAGCAGCCCACAACTAGCGGGAGGTGGCACAGATACGCAGTATTTT. Protein product: CASSPQLAGGGTDTQYF.

The V and J genes are TRBV27 and TRBJ2-3; no firm D call. The CDR3 totals 14 residues. The germline CDR1 and CDR2 sequences are MNHEY and SMNVEV (reference sequence). Trimming removed 5 bases from V and 0 bases from J, with 9 bases in between. The CDR3 is CASSPYLSTDTQYF. The CDR3 nucleotides are TGTGCCAGCAGTCCCTACCTTAGCACAGATACGCAGTATTTT.

The chain employs TRBV2 and TRBJ2-7, with 11 bases identical to TRBD2. J was trimmed by 5 bases and V by 11 bases; bases with no gene match: 8. CDR3 size: 13 residues. Germline V gives CDR1 SNHLY, CDR2 FYNNEI. DNA for the CDR3: TGTGCCCGGAGGAGACTAGCGGGAAACGAGCAGTACTTC. It specifies CARRRLAGNEQYF.

The chain has TRBV5-1 and TRBJ2-1; possibly TRBD2 for D (6 bases). CDR1 is SGHRS and CDR2 is YFSETQ in the germline V gene. CDR3 length: 15 amino acids. The ends were cut back, 10 bases at V and 6 bases at J, with 23 bases in the middle. The CDR3 sequence is CASNRDLTQTNEQFF. CDR3 DNA sequence: TGCGCCTCCAACCGGGACTTGACCCAGACCAATGAGCAGTTCTTC.

V and J are TRBV19 and TRBJ1-2, with no clear D. The germline V and J ends were trimmed by 4 bases and 12 bases, with 18 bases remaining between them. Germline assignment: CDR1 LNHDA and CDR2 SQIVND (reference sequence). The CDR3 loop spans 13 amino acids. CDR3 sequence reads: CASSTENRVFNTF. The DNA of the CDR3 is TGTGCCAGTAGTACCGAAAATCGGGTTTTCAACACCTTC.

The chain carries TRBV13 and TRBJ1-1, with D hard to call. There are 13 residues in the CDR3. Trimming removed 5 bases from V and 2 bases from J, with 9 bases in between. Per germline, CDR1 PRHDT and CDR2 FYEKMQ (reference sequence). For the CDR3, the DNA is TGTGCCAGCAGCCAATACACCAACACTGAAGCTTTCTTT. This gives the protein CASSQYTNTEAFF.